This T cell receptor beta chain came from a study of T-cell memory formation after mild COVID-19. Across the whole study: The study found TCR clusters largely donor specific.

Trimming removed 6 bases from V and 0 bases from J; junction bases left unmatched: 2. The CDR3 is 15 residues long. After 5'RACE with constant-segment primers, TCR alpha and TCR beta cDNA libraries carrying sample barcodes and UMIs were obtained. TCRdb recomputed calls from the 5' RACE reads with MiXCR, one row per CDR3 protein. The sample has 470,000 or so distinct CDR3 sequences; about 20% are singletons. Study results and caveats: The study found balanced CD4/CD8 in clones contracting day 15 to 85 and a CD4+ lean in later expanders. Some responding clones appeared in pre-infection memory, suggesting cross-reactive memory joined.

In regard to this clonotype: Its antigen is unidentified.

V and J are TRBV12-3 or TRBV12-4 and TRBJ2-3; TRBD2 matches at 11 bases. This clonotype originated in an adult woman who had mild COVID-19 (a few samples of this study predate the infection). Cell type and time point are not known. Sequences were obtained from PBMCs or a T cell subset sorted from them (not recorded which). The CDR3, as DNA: TGTGCCAGCAGGGGACTAGCGGTGAGCACAGATACGCAGTATTTT. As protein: CASRGLAVSTDTQYF.